This T cell receptor beta chain was profiled in a study of blood T cell repertoires in COVID-19. Looking at the study overall: COVID-19 samples, acute and convalescent, were from the United States, Italy and Spain.

Grouping used clinical history reported by participants in a survey and questionnaire. Repertoires were generated with immunoSEQ multiplex PCR, while TCRdb's copy carries only in-frame clones and drops some. The profile shows hundreds of thousands of clones, 88% of them singletons. This receptor was taken from a woman aged 40 to 50 with acute COVID-19. The material sequenced was PBMCs or T cells enriched from blood (not recorded which).

CDR3 sequence (DNA): TGTGCCAGCACTCCAGGGGCGTTGAGCTATGGCTACACCTTC. Residues: CASTPGALSYGYTF. The rearrangement links TRBV6-5 to TRBJ1-2; D might be TRBD1 (6 bases). CDR3 length: 14 amino acids. The V gene lost 7 bases and the J gene lost 4 bases, with 16 bases spanning the gap. Germline V gene sequence: CDR1 MNHEY, CDR2 SVGAGI.